The TCR beta chain described here comes from a study of blood T cell repertoires in COVID-19. Study context: Some COVID-19 samples were acute and others convalescent; all came from the United States, Italy and Spain.

Participant ages covered about 18 to 100 years across around 25 US areas. Participants reported their clinical history, and cohort assignment relied on those reports. Germline values: CDR1 SGHTA, CDR2 FQGNSA. Unmatched junction bases numbered 4, after V lost 5 bases and J lost 1 base. This CDR3 contains 15 residues. In the authors' workflow: Researchers report that nucleated cell counts were estimated from reference gene primer amplification. The table came from immunoSEQ multiplex PCR; TCRdb's copy has only in-frame clones and leaves some out. The V and J calls and the clone size are those of that table, but D and trimming were determined from the DNA. This sample has some 220,000 clones; roughly nine tenths occur once, and the top ten carry around 3.2%.

The clonotype originates from a woman aged 18-29 years in a cohort exposed to, infected with or recovered from COVID-19 (not recorded which). This rearrangement joins TRBV7-2 to TRBJ2-7, with TRBD1 identical over 11 bases. Sequenced material: PBMCs or T cells enriched from blood (not recorded which). The CDR3 here is CASSPGTGGSYEQYF. The DNA for the CDR3 is TGTGCCAGCAGCCCAGGGACAGGGGGGTCCTACGAGCAGTACTTC.